This entry is about one TCR beta chain. Original analysis: Nucleated cell counts were estimated from reference gene primer amplification. Only in-frame clones appear in the TCRdb table, and some are missing; sequencing was by immunoSEQ multiplex PCR. V and J calls and clone size follow that table, whereas D and trimming were derived from the DNA. The table shows roughly 120,000 clones, with 80% to 90% occurring only once. The record originates from a study of blood T cell repertoires in COVID-19. Study context: Samples of COVID-19 (acute and convalescent) were obtained from the United States, Italy and Spain.

Germline CDR1 reads SGDLS; CDR2 reads YYNGEE. Trimming stripped 0 bases from V and 0 bases from J, with 10 bases between. The CDR3 has 16 residues. The TCR sequence derives from a man aged 70-80 years with active or convalescent COVID-19. This sequence joins TRBV9 and TRBJ2-1, with a possible D match to TRBD2 (7 bases). The sample was peripheral blood. As DNA, the CDR3 is TGTGCCAGCAGCGTAGGGGGAGGGGGCTCCTACAATGAGCAGTTCTTC. This translates into CASSVGGGGSYNEQFF.